The sequence of this T cell receptor beta chain was determined in a study of cytomegalovirus exposure and HLA in healthy donors. The donors were members of the validation cohort comprising over a hundred subjects, separate from the roughly 700-subject first cohort. Details on this clone: Its target is unknown.

Whole-study findings and limits: Listed as cytomegalovirus-associated were 150 or so TCR beta chains. In vitro assays verified that a few CMV-associated chains recognized CMV antigens specifically. In the roughly 120 validation repertoires, about 94% of cluster scores exceeded 0, per a later analysis.

Trimming stripped 3 bases from V and 3 bases from J, with 17 bases between. Germline V gene data show CDR1 as ENHRY and CDR2 as SYGVKD. The length of the CDR3 is 16 residues. Method: immunoSEQ multiplex PCR; TCRdb's copy keeps in-frame clones and lacks some. The sample gives about 180,000 clones, about 89% of which show up once; roughly 2.5% is in the top ten. This TCR was recovered from a man between 18 and 35 years old in good health and CMV-seropositive. V is TRBV10-3 and J is TRBJ1-1; D is possibly TRBD1 (6 bases). Sequencing input: PBMCs. The CDR3 spells CAISDPQGGKDTEAFF. In nucleotides, the CDR3 is TGTGCCATCAGTGACCCACAGGGAGGGAAGGACACTGAAGCTTTCTTT.